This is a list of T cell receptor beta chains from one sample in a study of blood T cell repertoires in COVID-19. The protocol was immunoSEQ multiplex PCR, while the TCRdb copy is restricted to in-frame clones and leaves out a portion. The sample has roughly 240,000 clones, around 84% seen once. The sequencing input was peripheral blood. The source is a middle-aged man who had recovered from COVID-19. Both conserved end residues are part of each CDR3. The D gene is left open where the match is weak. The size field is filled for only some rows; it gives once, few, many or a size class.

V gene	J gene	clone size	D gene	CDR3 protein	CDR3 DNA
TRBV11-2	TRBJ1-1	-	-	CASSFLPGIFGNTEAFF	TGTGCCAGCAGCTTTCTGCCGGGGATCTTCGGGAACACTGAAGCTTTCTTT
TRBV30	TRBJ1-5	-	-	CAWKREGGNQPQHF	TGTGCCTGGAAGCGAGAGGGTGGCAATCAGCCCCAGCATTTT
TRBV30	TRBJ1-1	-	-	CAWANREEAFF	TGTGCCTGGGCTAACAGGGAGGAAGCTTTCTTT
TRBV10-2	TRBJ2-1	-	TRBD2	CASSEVLAEMGQFF	TGCGCCAGCAGTGAGGTGCTAGCGGAGATGGGGCAGTTCTTC
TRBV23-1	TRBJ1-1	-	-	CASSFLRGSKFPWNTEAFF	TGCGCCAGCAGTTTCCTGCGGGGCTCCAAGTTTCCTTGGAACACTGAAGCTTTCTTT
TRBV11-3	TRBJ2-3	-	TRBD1	CASGGTGSTFSTDTQYF	TGTGCCAGCGGCGGGACAGGTTCCACTTTTAGCACAGATACGCAGTATTTT
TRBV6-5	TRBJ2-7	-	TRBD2	CASSFHSRGVGEQYF	TGTGCCAGCAGTTTCCATAGCCGGGGGGTTGGGGAGCAGTACTTC
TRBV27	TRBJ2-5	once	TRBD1	CASRPGTGVETQYF	TGTGCCAGCAGACCTGGGACAGGGGTAGAGACCCAGTACTTC
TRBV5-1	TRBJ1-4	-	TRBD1	CASATGGGEKLFF	TGCGCCAGCGCGACAGGGGGTGGTGAAAAACTGTTTTTT
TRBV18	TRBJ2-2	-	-	CASDGRGTGELFF	TGTGCCAGCGACGGAAGGGGCACCGGGGAGCTGTTTTTT
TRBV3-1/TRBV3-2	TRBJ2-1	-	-	CASSQDVPAINEQFF	TGTGCCAGCAGCCAAGATGTCCCAGCGATCAATGAGCAGTTCTTC
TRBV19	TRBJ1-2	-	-	CASSPTGVPYGYTF	TGTGCCAGTAGTCCTACAGGAGTCCCTTATGGCTACACCTTC
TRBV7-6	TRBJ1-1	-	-	CASSLAPRVYPTEAFF	TGTGCCAGCAGCTTAGCGCCGAGGGTTTATCCCACTGAAGCTTTCTTT
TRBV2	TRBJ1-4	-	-	CASRGGLREKLFF	TGTGCCAGCCGTGGAGGACTCCGTGAAAAACTGTTTTTT
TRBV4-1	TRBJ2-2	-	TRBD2	CASSQGRGYTGELFF	TGCGCCAGCTCGCAAGGGCGGGGGTACACCGGGGAGCTGTTTTTT